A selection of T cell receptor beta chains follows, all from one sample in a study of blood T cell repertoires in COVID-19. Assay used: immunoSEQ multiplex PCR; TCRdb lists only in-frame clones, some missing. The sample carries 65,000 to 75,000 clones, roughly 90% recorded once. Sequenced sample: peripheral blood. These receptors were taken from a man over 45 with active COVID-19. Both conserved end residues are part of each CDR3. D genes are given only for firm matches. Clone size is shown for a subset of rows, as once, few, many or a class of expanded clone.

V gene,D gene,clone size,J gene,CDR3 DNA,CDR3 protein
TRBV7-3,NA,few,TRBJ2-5,TGTGCCAGCAGCCCTACAGGGCAAGAGACCCAGTACTTC,CASSPTGQETQYF
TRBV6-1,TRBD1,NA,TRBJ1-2,TGTGCCAGCAGTGAAAATATAGCAGGGGGTAACTATGGCTACACCTTC,CASSENIAGGNYGYTF
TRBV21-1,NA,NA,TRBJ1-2,TGTGCCAGCAGCAACAAAATGGGGACAGGGGCCTCGCCCCCCCCTATTAACACCTTC,CASSNKMGTGASPPPINTF
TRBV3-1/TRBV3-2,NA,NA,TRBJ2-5,TGTGCCAGCAGCCAAGGCGCGCAGACCCAGTACTTC,CASSQGAQTQYF
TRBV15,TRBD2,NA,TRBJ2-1,TGTGCCACCAGCAGACGGGAGGGCGGCAATGAGCAGTTCTTC,CATSRREGGNEQFF
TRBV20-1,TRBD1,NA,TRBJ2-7,TGCAGTGCTAGTAGTCCTGGACAGGGGAACTACGAGCAGTACTTC,CSASSPGQGNYEQYF
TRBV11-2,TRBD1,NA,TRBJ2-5,TGTGCCAGCAGCTACCGGGGACAGGTTCGGCGGGAGACCCAGTACTTC,CASSYRGQVRRETQYF
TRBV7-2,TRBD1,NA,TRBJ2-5,TGTGCCAGCAGCTTAAGGGGGACAGGGGTGCAGGAGACCCAGTACTTC,CASSLRGTGVQETQYF
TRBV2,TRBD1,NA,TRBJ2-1,TGTGCCAGCCGGACAGGGGGGAATGAGCAGTTCTTC,CASRTGGNEQFF
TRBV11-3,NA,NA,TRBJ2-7,TGTGCCAGCAGCTTAGGGGCGGGGACCTACGAGCAGTACTTC,CASSLGAGTYEQYF
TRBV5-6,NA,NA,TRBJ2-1,TGTGCCAGCAGCCCATCGAACGCGGGAACGTACAATGAGCAGTTCTTC,CASSPSNAGTYNEQFF
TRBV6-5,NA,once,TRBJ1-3,TGTGCCAGCAATACCAGGGGTTATGGAAACACCATATATTTT,CASNTRGYGNTIYF
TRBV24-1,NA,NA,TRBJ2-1,TGTGCCACCAGTGATCCGCGGGACTACAATGAGCAGTTCTTC,CATSDPRDYNEQFF
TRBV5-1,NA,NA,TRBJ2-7,TGCGCCAGCAGCTTGACGGCAGGGTCCTACGAGCAGTACTTC,CASSLTAGSYEQYF
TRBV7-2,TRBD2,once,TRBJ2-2,TGTGCCAGCAGCTTAGTAGCGGGGGCCGACACCGGGGAGCTGTTTTTT,CASSLVAGADTGELFF
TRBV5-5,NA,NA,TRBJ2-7,TGTGCCAGCAGCTTGACTCCCTCCCCCTCGTACGAGCAGTACTTC,CASSLTPSPSYEQYF
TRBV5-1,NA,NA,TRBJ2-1,TGCGCCAGCAGCTTTGGACAGTACAATGAGCAGTTCTTC,CASSFGQYNEQFF
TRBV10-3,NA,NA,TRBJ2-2,TGTGCCATCCGAGGCGAGACAGCAAACACCGGGGAGCTGTTTTTT,CAIRGETANTGELFF
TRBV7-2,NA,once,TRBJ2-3,TGTGCCAGCAGCCGCGTCATCGCTGGCACAGATACGCAGTATTTT,CASSRVIAGTDTQYF
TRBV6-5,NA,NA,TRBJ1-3,TGTGCCAGCAGTTATGGGGCCGGAAACACCATATATTTT,CASSYGAGNTIYF
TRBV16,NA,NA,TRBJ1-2,TGTGCCAGCAGCCAATCGGGCGCAGGGGATGGCTACACCTTC,CASSQSGAGDGYTF
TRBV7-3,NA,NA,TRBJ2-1,TGTGCCAGCAGCTTAACGGGCCAGGCCCTCAATGAGCAGTTCTTC,CASSLTGQALNEQFF
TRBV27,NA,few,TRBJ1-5,TGTGCCAGCAGTTTGGTGGGGCAGGGGAATCAGCCCCAGCATTTT,CASSLVGQGNQPQHF
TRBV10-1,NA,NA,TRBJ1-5,TGCGCCCCCGGGGGTCAGCCCCAGCATTTT,CAPGGQPQHF
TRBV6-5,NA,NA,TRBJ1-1,TGTGCCAGCAGCCTCACAGGGAACACTGAAGCTTTCTTT,CASSLTGNTEAFF
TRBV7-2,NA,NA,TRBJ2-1,TGTGCCAGCAGCTTAGGCCCTAGCCGGCATGAGCAGTTCTTC,CASSLGPSRHEQFF
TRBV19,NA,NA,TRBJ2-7,TGTGCCAGTAGGCCCCGGGACAAATACGAGCAGTACTTC,CASRPRDKYEQYF
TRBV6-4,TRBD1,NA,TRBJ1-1,TGTGCCAGCAGTGACTCGGGACAGGGCGTGAACACTGAAGCTTTCTTT,CASSDSGQGVNTEAFF
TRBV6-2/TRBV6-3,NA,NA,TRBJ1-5,TGTGCCAGCAGCAGGACAGAAAATCAGCCCCAGCATTTT,CASSRTENQPQHF
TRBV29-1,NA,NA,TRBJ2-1,TGCAGCGTGCCACAGGGCGGATCCTACAATGAGCAGTTCTTC,CSVPQGGSYNEQFF
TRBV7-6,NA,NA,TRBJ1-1,TGTGCCAGCAGCTTAGTGCGGCAGATGAACACTGAAGCTTTCTTT,CASSLVRQMNTEAFF
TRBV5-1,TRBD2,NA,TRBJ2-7,TGCGCCAGCAGCTTGGTCGGGACTAGAGGAACCTACGAGCAGTACTTC,CASSLVGTRGTYEQYF
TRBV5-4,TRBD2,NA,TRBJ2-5,TGTGCCAGCAGCTCGGGGCGGACTAGCGGGGAAGAGACCCAGTACTTC,CASSSGRTSGEETQYF
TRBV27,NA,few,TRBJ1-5,TGTGCCAGCAGCCGCAGGGGTAGTGGTCAGCCCCAGCATTTT,CASSRRGSGQPQHF
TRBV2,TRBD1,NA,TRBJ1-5,TGTGCCAGCAGTGAAGGCAGGGGGCTCAATCAGCCCCAGCATTTT,CASSEGRGLNQPQHF
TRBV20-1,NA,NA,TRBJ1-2,TGCAGTGCAACGGGGGGAGATGGCTACACCTTC,CSATGGDGYTF
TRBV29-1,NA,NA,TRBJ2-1,TGCAGCGTTGAAGACGGGTCCTACAATGAGCAGTTCTTC,CSVEDGSYNEQFF
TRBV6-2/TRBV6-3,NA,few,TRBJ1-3,TGTGCCAGCAGCCTACAGGGAAGAAACACCATATATTTT,CASSLQGRNTIYF
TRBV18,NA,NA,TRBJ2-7,TGTGCCAGCTCACAATTCCGGGACTCCTACGAGCAGTACTTC,CASSQFRDSYEQYF
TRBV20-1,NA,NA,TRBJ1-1,TGCAGTGCGCGACTAAACACTGAAGCTTTCTTT,CSARLNTEAFF
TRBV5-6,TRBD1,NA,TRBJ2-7,TGTGCCAGCATCCGGACAGGCGTGTCCTACGAGCAGTACTTC,CASIRTGVSYEQYF
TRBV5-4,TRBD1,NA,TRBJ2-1,TGTGCCAGCAGCTTGGGACAGGGGTTAAATGAGCAGTTCTTC,CASSLGQGLNEQFF